This section outlines one TCR beta chain sequence together with its context. No antigen is known for it. The study ran its PCR with 60 Vbeta and 13 Jbeta primers. The repertoire was sequenced with immunoSEQ multiplex PCR; TCRdb's copy has only in-frame clones and lacks some. The sample has under 200,000 clones; 60% to 85% are singletons. CDR3 length: 12 residues. CDR1 MNHEY and CDR2 SMNVEV come from the germline V gene (reference sequence). V was clipped by 5 bases and J by 8 bases, with 11 bases between them. This sample is part of a study of cytomegalovirus exposure and HLA in healthy donors. Study-wide results and limits: Indistinguishable V segments, including TRBV6-2 and TRBV6-3, were excluded. Researchers had no immune exposure information except CMV serostatus available. In a later analysis, TCR association rates varied by HLA locus: DRB1 most, HLA-C fewest.

This receptor was obtained from a man aged 35-49 years in good health and CMV-seronegative. The chain combines TRBV27 with TRBJ2-3; D is undetermined. The specimen was PBMCs. CDR3: CASSPSRATQYF. The CDR3 coding sequence is TGTGCCAGCAGTCCCTCCCGAGCTACGCAGTATTTT.